The rows below give T cell receptor beta chains drawn from one sample of a study of a mutant IDH1 vaccine in newly diagnosed glioma. TCRdb's copy holds only in-frame clones and misses some; the assay was immunoSEQ multiplex PCR. The repertoire holds around 94,000 clones, with under 90% as singletons. Their specific antigens are unknown. The material was PBMCs, obtained from a glioma patient whose treatment included an IDH1 peptide vaccine. The receptors were sampled from a woman aged 45-59 years with glioma. CDR3s include the opening cysteine and the closing phenylalanine or tryptophan. The D gene is left open where the match is weak. Size values are once, few and many counts, or a class for expanded clones, and some rows have none.

size: -; D: -; V: TRBV21-1; J: TRBJ1-1; DNA: TGTGCCAGCCCTTGGGGGGGGCTCACTGAAGCTTTCTTT; CDR3: CASPWGGLTEAFF
size: once; D: TRBD1; V: TRBV2; J: TRBJ1-2; DNA: TGTGCCAGCAGTGGGACAGGGCGAAGAGAAGGCTACACCTTC; CDR3: CASSGTGRREGYTF
size: -; D: -; V: TRBV5-1; J: TRBJ2-6; DNA: TGCGCCAGCAGCTTGGCCTTGGGCCCTGGGGCCAACGTCCTGACTTTC; CDR3: CASSLALGPGANVLTF
size: once; D: TRBD1; V: TRBV6-5; J: TRBJ2-1; DNA: TGTGCCAGCAGTTCCTCTCTCGACAGGGAGAGGGCCGGGCAGTTCTTC; CDR3: CASSSSLDRERAGQFF
size: -; D: -; V: TRBV5-6; J: TRBJ1-1; DNA: TGTGCCAGCAGCTTGGGACTGAACACTGAAGCTTTCTTT; CDR3: CASSLGLNTEAFF
size: -; D: -; V: TRBV18; J: TRBJ1-1; DNA: TGTGCCAGCATACGTGACACTGAAGCTTTCTTT; CDR3: CASIRDTEAFF
size: -; D: TRBD1; V: TRBV5-5; J: TRBJ1-2; DNA: TGTGCCAGCAGCTCGGTGACAGGGGTTGGCTACACCTTC; CDR3: CASSSVTGVGYTF
size: once; D: -; V: TRBV5-1; J: TRBJ2-1; DNA: TGCGCCAGCAGCTTGGGAGGCGGGTACAATGAGCAGTTCTTC; CDR3: CASSLGGGYNEQFF
size: -; D: TRBD1; V: TRBV27; J: TRBJ2-7; DNA: TGTGCCAGCAGGGGGGGACAGGCCGCATCCTACGAGCAGTACTTC; CDR3: CASRGGQAASYEQYF
size: -; D: -; V: TRBV2; J: TRBJ2-2; DNA: TGTGCCACCACTCGACAGACCCACACCGGGGAGCTGTTTTTT; CDR3: CATTRQTHTGELFF
size: -; D: TRBD1; V: TRBV29-1; J: TRBJ2-2; DNA: TGCAGCGTTGGGGACAGGGGACGAAGCACCGGGGAGCTGTTTTTT; CDR3: CSVGDRGRSTGELFF
size: -; D: -; V: TRBV27; J: TRBJ1-1; DNA: TGTGCCAGCAGCCGGTCAAGGAACACTGAAGCTTTCTTT; CDR3: CASSRSRNTEAFF
size: -; D: TRBD1; V: TRBV7-9; J: TRBJ1-4; DNA: TGTGCCAGCAGCTTACCGGGACAGGGGGCTGAAAAACTGTTTTTT; CDR3: CASSLPGQGAEKLFF
size: -; D: -; V: TRBV7-9; J: TRBJ1-2; DNA: TGTGCCAGCAGCTTAGCCCGTGTCCAGACTGGCTACACCTTC; CDR3: CASSLARVQTGYTF
size: -; D: -; V: TRBV11-2; J: TRBJ1-2; DNA: TGTGCCAGCAGCTTAGGGGTAGAGTATGGCTACACCTTC; CDR3: CASSLGVEYGYTF
size: -; D: TRBD2; V: TRBV2; J: TRBJ2-6; DNA: TGTGCCAGCAGCCGGGGCACTAGCGGGCGGTCTGGGGCCAACGTCCTGACTTTC; CDR3: CASSRGTSGRSGANVLTF
size: -; D: -; V: TRBV7-8; J: TRBJ1-4; DNA: TGTGCCAGCAGCTTAGCGGGCGGCGGGGGGAATGAAAAACTGTTTTTT; CDR3: CASSLAGGGGNEKLFF
size: -; D: -; V: TRBV4-1; J: TRBJ2-2; DNA: TGCGCCAGCAGCCAAGGAGCAGGCACGGTAACCGGGGAGCTGTTTTTT; CDR3: CASSQGAGTVTGELFF
size: -; D: TRBD1; V: TRBV30; J: TRBJ1-2; DNA: TGTGCCTGGAGTAGGGACAGGCCCTATGGCTACACCTTC; CDR3: CAWSRDRPYGYTF
size: -; D: -; V: TRBV7-6; J: TRBJ1-5; DNA: TGTGCCAGCAGCTCCCGGGCCCCCGCAAGCAATCAGCCCCAGCATTTT; CDR3: CASSSRAPASNQPQHF
size: -; D: -; V: TRBV14; J: TRBJ1-1; DNA: TGTGCCAGCAGCCGTGTCATGAACACTGAAGCTTTCTTT; CDR3: CASSRVMNTEAFF
size: -; D: TRBD2; V: TRBV7-9; J: TRBJ2-2; DNA: TGTGCCAGCAGCTTCTGGGACAGAGGACTAGCGGGAGACACCGGGGAGCTGTTTTTT; CDR3: CASSFWDRGLAGDTGELFF
size: -; D: -; V: TRBV5-8; J: TRBJ2-7; DNA: TGTGCCAGCAGCTTGGTAGGCCTCTCCTACGAGCAGTACTTC; CDR3: CASSLVGLSYEQYF
size: -; D: TRBD2; V: TRBV28; J: TRBJ2-1; DNA: TGTGCCAGCAGTTTGAGACTAGCGGGGGCCTACAATGAGCAGTTCTTC; CDR3: CASSLRLAGAYNEQFF
size: -; D: -; V: TRBV7-2; J: TRBJ2-7; DNA: TGTGCCAGCAGCCCCTCCTTGACCCTCAGCTCCTACGAGCAGTACTTC; CDR3: CASSPSLTLSSYEQYF
size: -; D: -; V: TRBV6-5; J: TRBJ1-2; DNA: TGTGCCAGCAGTTACAACAGCTATGGCTACACCTTC; CDR3: CASSYNSYGYTF
size: -; D: -; V: TRBV28; J: TRBJ1-4; DNA: TGTGCCAGCAGTTTACCTGGTCAGAGCAATGAAAAACTGTTTTTT; CDR3: CASSLPGQSNEKLFF
size: -; D: -; V: TRBV7-9; J: TRBJ2-1; DNA: TGTGCCAGCAGCGCAGGGAATGAGCAGTTCTTC; CDR3: CASSAGNEQFF
size: -; D: TRBD1; V: TRBV9; J: TRBJ2-3; DNA: TGTGCCAGCAGTTACAGGGGGTCCTTTATGGATACGCAGTATTTT; CDR3: CASSYRGSFMDTQYF
size: few; D: TRBD2; V: TRBV28; J: TRBJ2-7; DNA: TGTGCCAGCAGGGAGGGGCTAGCGGGATGGTTAACCTCGGGCGAGCAGTACTTC; CDR3: CASREGLAGWLTSGEQYF
size: -; D: TRBD1; V: TRBV18; J: TRBJ2-7; DNA: TGTGCCAGCTCACCACCGACAGGGGGCTACGAGCAGTACTTC; CDR3: CASSPPTGGYEQYF
size: few; D: TRBD2; V: TRBV30; J: TRBJ2-1; DNA: TGTGCCTGGACCCGACTAGCGGGAGTAGACAATGAGCAGTTCTTC; CDR3: CAWTRLAGVDNEQFF
size: -; D: TRBD1; V: TRBV25-1; J: TRBJ2-1; DNA: TGTGCCAGCAGTCGTGACAGGGTTTACAATGAGCAGTTCTTC; CDR3: CASSRDRVYNEQFF
size: -; D: TRBD1; V: TRBV15; J: TRBJ2-7; DNA: TGTGCCACCAGCAGACCAGGACAGGGTCGCGAGCAGTACTTC; CDR3: CATSRPGQGREQYF
size: -; D: TRBD1; V: TRBV4-2; J: TRBJ2-7; DNA: TGTGCCAGCAGCCAATTTACAGGGGAGACCTACGAGCAGTACTTC; CDR3: CASSQFTGETYEQYF
size: -; D: -; V: TRBV27; J: TRBJ2-7; DNA: TGTGCCAGCAGTTCTGGCTCGGGCCCCTACGAGCAGTACTTC; CDR3: CASSSGSGPYEQYF
size: once; D: TRBD2; V: TRBV18; J: TRBJ2-7; DNA: TGTGCCAGCTCACCACAGCGGGGTATTAGCTCCTACGAGCAGTACTTC; CDR3: CASSPQRGISSYEQYF
size: -; D: TRBD2; V: TRBV30; J: TRBJ2-3; DNA: TGTGCCTGGGTAGCGGGAGGAGGCCCAGATACGCAGTATTTT; CDR3: CAWVAGGGPDTQYF
size: -; D: TRBD1; V: TRBV6-1; J: TRBJ2-7; DNA: TGTGCCAGTCGGACAGGGGGAGGCTACGAGCAGTACTTC; CDR3: CASRTGGGYEQYF
size: -; D: TRBD1; V: TRBV19; J: TRBJ2-3; DNA: TGTGCCAGTAGTATCGCCCGGACAGGGTTAGATACGCAGTATTTT; CDR3: CASSIARTGLDTQYF
size: -; D: -; V: TRBV30; J: TRBJ1-5; DNA: TGTGCCTGGAGTGGACAGACAAATCAGCCCCAGCATTTT; CDR3: CAWSGQTNQPQHF
size: -; D: -; V: TRBV11-2; J: TRBJ2-5; DNA: TGTGCCAGCAGCTTAGAGGCGGGACAAGAGACCCAGTACTTC; CDR3: CASSLEAGQETQYF
size: -; D: -; V: TRBV20-1; J: TRBJ2-3; DNA: TGCAGTGCCGGGTTCACAGATACGCAGTATTTT; CDR3: CSAGFTDTQYF
size: -; D: TRBD1; V: TRBV4-1; J: TRBJ1-2; DNA: TGCGCCAGCAGCCAAGGGGGACAGAACTATGGCTACACCTTC; CDR3: CASSQGGQNYGYTF
size: -; D: TRBD1; V: TRBV9; J: TRBJ2-7; DNA: TGTGCCAGCAGCCCCGGGACAGGGGCCTACGAGCAGTACTTC; CDR3: CASSPGTGAYEQYF
size: -; D: -; V: TRBV7-9; J: TRBJ1-1; DNA: TGTGCCAGCACCGCGACAGTCTACGAAGCTTTCTTT; CDR3: CASTATVYEAFF
size: -; D: TRBD2; V: TRBV29-1; J: TRBJ2-3; DNA: TGCAGCGTTGCGGGAGGTGTGACTGGCACAGATACGCAGTATTTT; CDR3: CSVAGGVTGTDTQYF
size: -; D: TRBD1; V: TRBV30; J: TRBJ1-1; DNA: TGTGCCTGGAGGGGGACAGCCGAAGCTTTCTTT; CDR3: CAWRGTAEAFF
size: -; D: -; V: TRBV28; J: TRBJ1-1; DNA: TGTGCCAGCAGTTTATCGGCTCCGAACACTGAAGCTTTCTTT; CDR3: CASSLSAPNTEAFF
size: -; D: TRBD1; V: TRBV30; J: TRBJ2-1; DNA: TGTGCCTGGAGTGCTAATGGGGACAGGGAGTACAATGAGCAGTTCTTC; CDR3: CAWSANGDREYNEQFF
size: -; D: TRBD1; V: TRBV18; J: TRBJ2-7; DNA: TGTGCCAGCTCACCCGGGGACAGGGTAATCCACGAGCAGTACTTC; CDR3: CASSPGDRVIHEQYF
size: -; D: -; V: TRBV5-8; J: TRBJ2-7; DNA: TGTGCCAGCAGCTTGGACGGGCGGGGACAGACCTACGAGCAGTACTTC; CDR3: CASSLDGRGQTYEQYF
size: -; D: -; V: TRBV6-6; J: TRBJ1-3; DNA: TGTGCCAGCAGGCCGTCCAGGGATAGGGGAAACACCATATATTTT; CDR3: CASRPSRDRGNTIYF